The next 13 T cell receptor beta chains were all read from a single sample in a study of T cells in localized non-small cell lung cancer. Method: immunoSEQ multiplex PCR; TCRdb's copy keeps in-frame clones and lacks some. This sample has about 59,000 clones, with over 85% found just once. Sample: peripheral blood, taken before any cancer treatment. The receptor set was obtained from a man aged 35 to 69 with stage I squamous cell lung carcinoma.

A single count supports this clone. This rearrangement joins TRBV5-1 to TRBJ2-3, with 7 bases fitting TRBD1. Germline V CDR1 and CDR2: SGHRS, YFSETQ. The CDR3 is made up of 14 amino acids. Germline trimming cut 4 bases from V and 2 bases from J; bases unmatched to any gene: 4. As DNA, the CDR3 is TGCGCCAGCAGCCCGGGACAGCCCACAGATACGCAGTATTTT. Translation: CASSPGQPTDTQYF.

The chain uses TRBV6-6 and TRBJ1-5; 9 bases are shared with TRBD1. The V gene's germline CDR1 is MNHNY and CDR2 SVGAGI (reference sequence). The CDR3 is made up of 16 amino acids. J was trimmed by 1 base and V by 6 bases; bases with no gene match: 7. In DNA form, the CDR3 reads TGTGCCAGCAGCACAGGGGGCGTTCAGAGCAATCAGCCCCAGCATTTT. Protein sequence: CASSTGGVQSNQPQHF.

The chain employs TRBV5-5 and TRBJ2-7; TRBD2 aligns across 8 bases. Trimming cost V 1 base and J 2 bases; bases outside gene matches: 5. CDR1 and CDR2 from the germline V gene are SGHKS and YYEKEE (reference sequence). CDR3 length equals 15 residues. CDR3: CASSLISGGTYEQYF. The CDR3 DNA is TGTGCCAGCAGCTTGATAAGCGGGGGAACCTACGAGCAGTACTTC.

The chain joins TRBV5-1 to TRBJ2-7; D remains ambiguous. From germline, CDR1 is SGHRS and CDR2 YFSETQ. Trimming stripped 2 bases from V and 3 bases from J, with 9 bases between. CDR3 size: 13 residues. The CDR3 sequence: CASSLVWSYEQYF. The CDR3 coding sequence is TGCGCCAGCAGCTTAGTATGGAGCTACGAGCAGTACTTC.

This clone was observed once. The chain carries TRBV2 and TRBJ1-5, with 9 bases matching TRBD1. The CDR3 extends over 16 amino acids. With V trimmed by 6 bases and J by 4 bases, 10 bases remained unmatched. CDR1 and CDR2 (germline): SNHLY, FYNNEI. CDR3 DNA: TGTGCCAGCAGCCGTTTGAGGACAGGGGCAAATCAGCCCCAGCATTTT. Translation gives CASSRLRTGANQPQHF. The variable domain in full, completed from reference TRBV2 and TRBJ1-5, reads EPEVTQTPSHQVTQMGQEVILRCVPISNHLYFYWYRQILGQKVEFLVSFYNNEISEKSEIFDDQFSVERPDGSNFTLKIRSTKLEDSAMYFCASSRLRTGANQPQHFGDGTRLSIL.

The chain recombines TRBV30 with TRBJ2-2, with D unresolved. Germline lookup yields CDR1 GTSNPN and CDR2 SVGIG (reference sequence). The CDR3 spans 12 residues. V dropped 4 bases and J dropped 1 base, with 4 bases sitting between them. This CDR3 reads CAWKGNTGELFF. The CDR3 bases are TGTGCCTGGAAGGGGAACACCGGGGAGCTGTTTTTT.

The chain uses TRBV28 and TRBJ2-7; the match to TRBD2 covers 9 bases. V was pared by 7 bases and J by 7 bases, with 14 bases of the junction left unmatched. Germline CDR1 is MDHEN and CDR2 is SYDVKM. This CDR3 region has 15 residues. The CDR3 spells CASTSRSGGPTEQYF. Written as DNA, the CDR3 is TGTGCCAGCACCTCCCGGAGCGGGGGGCCGACGGAGCAGTACTTC.

This clone was observed a single time. Its ends do not fully match the called genes, so a read error is possible. The DNA of the CDR3 is TGTGCTAGCAGCTTAGATAGGGAGACCCAGTACTTC. Protein sequence: CASSLDRETQYF. The genes are TRBV7-7 and TRBJ2-5; unclear D gene. Germline CDR1 SSHAT, CDR2 FNYEAQ (reference sequence). The CDR3 loop spans 12 amino acids.

The chain is built from TRBV19 and TRBJ2-6, with D unresolved. The germline V gene encodes CDR1 LNHDA and CDR2 SQIVND (reference sequence). The ends were cut back, 2 bases at V and 0 bases at J, with 2 bases in the middle. The CDR3 runs to 14 residues. The CDR3 protein is CASSINSGANVLTF. The DNA for the CDR3 is TGTGCCAGTAGTATAAACTCTGGGGCCAACGTCCTGACTTTC.

The CDR3 spells CASSLVLRGGQPQHF. As DNA, the CDR3 is TGTGCCAGCAGCTTAGTTTTAAGGGGGGGACAGCCCCAGCATTTT. The rearrangement joins TRBV7-2 to TRBJ1-5, with a weak D call TRBD1 (6 bases). This CDR3 is 15 amino acids long. Trimming removed 1 base from V and 7 bases from J, with 14 bases in between. Germline lookup yields CDR1 SGHTA and CDR2 FQGNSA. The entire variable domain, with the rest obtained from reference TRBV7-2 and TRBJ1-5, is as follows: GAGVSQSPSNKVTEKGKDVELRCDPISGHTALYWYRQSLGQGLEFLIYFQGNSAPDKSGLPSDRFSAERTGGSVSTLTIQRTQQEDSAVYLCASSLVLRGGQPQHFGDGTRLSIL.

DNA of the CDR3: TGTGCCAGCAGGTACCTAGCGGCCACAGATACGCAGTATTTT. It is translated as CASRYLAATDTQYF. The rearrangement joins TRBV27 to TRBJ2-3; 7 nucleotides align to TRBD2. With V trimmed by 6 bases and J by 2 bases, 5 bases remained unmatched. The CDR3 has 14 residues. Germline loops: CDR1 MNHEY, CDR2 SMNVEV (reference sequence).

The rearrangement uses TRBV5-4 and TRBJ1-3; TRBD1 is a possible D gene (6 bases). Per germline, CDR1 SGHNT and CDR2 YYREEE (reference sequence). Deletions cut 0 bases from V and 2 bases from J, with 12 bases between. The CDR3 extends over 16 amino acids. The CDR3 loop is CASSLDPGAPGNTIYF. In nucleotides, the CDR3 is TGTGCCAGCAGCTTGGACCCAGGGGCGCCTGGAAACACCATATATTTT. Together with reference TRBV5-4 and TRBJ1-3, the CDR3 gives the full variable domain: ETGVTQSPTHLIKTRGQQVTLRCSSQSGHNTVSWYQQALGQGPQFIFQYYREEENGRGNFPPRFSGLQFPNYSSELNVNALELDDSALYLCASSLDPGAPGNTIYFGEGSWLTVV.

The rearrangement joins TRBV7-9 to TRBJ2-2, with no clear D. The CDR3 totals 12 residues. Germline CDR1 is SEHNR and CDR2 is FQNEAQ (reference sequence). With 2 bases removed from V and 8 bases from J, the gap between germline ends came to 6 bases. The DNA for the CDR3 is TGTGCCAGCAGCTTACCGAGGGGGGAGCTGTTTTTT. Protein: CASSLPRGELFF.